The source of this TCR beta chain is a study of blood T cells in healthy people across ages. Germline CDR1 reads SGHTA; CDR2 reads FQGNSA. The CDR3 consists of 13 residues. Isolation yielded PBMCs, at least 6.5 million per sample, in every case. This clonotype occurred a few times. A much larger clone differs from this one at a single base, so this may be a read error. Primers used in a second PCR of about 7 to 12 cycles were a sample-barcoded 5' primer and a J-beta primer mix. With 12 random nucleotides, a template-switch adaptor tagged each individual cDNA molecule. Sequencing of every sample gave 2.5 million or more CDR3-containing paired-end reads. TCRdb passed the 5' RACE reads through MiXCR, listing each CDR3 protein once. The sample lists about 780,000 distinct CDR3 sequences; roughly 46% were seen once.

The sample taken for sequencing was blood. V and J are TRBV7-2 and TRBJ2-1; no reliable D call. The J call is in doubt because the DNA end fits TRBJ2-7 better. The TCR sequence derives from a man aged 80 or over in good health. The CDR3 nucleotides are TGTGCCAGCAGCTCCATACAGTACAATGAGCAGTACTTC. It is translated as CASSSIQYNEQYF.